A selection of T cell receptor beta chains follows, all from one sample in a study of CD8+ T cells in alopecia areata. Sequencing was performed with immunoSEQ multiplex PCR; in TCRdb, only in-frame clones are kept and a portion is missing. Of 150,000 to 160,000 clones listed, 45% to 60% are singletons. The sample consisted of CD8+ T cells sorted from blood, taken at week 0. The source is a human donor with alopecia areata. The CDR3 runs from the conserved cysteine through the conserved F or W. A D gene is named only where the DNA matches it firmly. Only part of the rows carry a size: once, few, many, or a class if the clone is expanded.

DNA: TGTGCCAGCAGTACCCCGGCCCAAGGCTACGAGCAGTACTTC
CDR3: CASSTPAQGYEQYF
size: once
J: TRBJ2-7
V: TRBV27
D: NA

DNA: TGTGCCAGCAGTGACCCGGGACTCGGGGGATACGAGCAGTACTTC
CDR3: CASSDPGLGGYEQYF
size: NA
J: TRBJ2-7
V: TRBV6-1
D: NA

DNA: TGTGCCTTAAGGACAGGACCCGAGCAGTACTTC
CDR3: CALRTGPEQYF
size: NA
J: TRBJ2-7
V: TRBV30
D: TRBD1

DNA: TGTGCCTGGAGGGCCGGGTCTAACTATGGCTACACCTTC
CDR3: CAWRAGSNYGYTF
size: NA
J: TRBJ1-2
V: TRBV30
D: NA

DNA: TGCAGCGTCCTTTCGAATCTCGGGCCTTTCTATGGCTACACCTTC
CDR3: CSVLSNLGPFYGYTF
size: NA
J: TRBJ1-2
V: TRBV29-1
D: NA

DNA: TGCGCCAGCAGCCAAGATTTTAGGGACGAGCAGTACTTC
CDR3: CASSQDFRDEQYF
size: NA
J: TRBJ2-7
V: TRBV4-3
D: NA

DNA: TGTGCCAGTAGTATAACAACTGCCGCCTACGAGCAGTACTTC
CDR3: CASSITTAAYEQYF
size: NA
J: TRBJ2-7
V: TRBV19
D: NA

DNA: TGTGCCAGCAGCCAGGACAGGCTTGGCTACGAGCAGTACTTC
CDR3: CASSQDRLGYEQYF
size: few
J: TRBJ2-7
V: TRBV7-8
D: TRBD1

DNA: TGTGCCAGCAGCTTGGGAGGTAATGAGCAGTTCTTC
CDR3: CASSLGGNEQFF
size: NA
J: TRBJ2-1
V: TRBV5-6
D: NA

DNA: TGTGCCAGCAGCTTGGGAGCGGGGGTGTACGAGCAGTACTTC
CDR3: CASSLGAGVYEQYF
size: NA
J: TRBJ2-7
V: TRBV5-6
D: TRBD2

DNA: TGTGCCAGTAGTGGAGACGTTACAGATACGCAGTATTTT
CDR3: CASSGDVTDTQYF
size: few
J: TRBJ2-3
V: TRBV19
D: NA

DNA: TGTGCTAGCCAGGGCCAAGAGACCCAGTACTTC
CDR3: CASQGQETQYF
size: NA
J: TRBJ2-5
V: TRBV12-5
D: NA

DNA: TGCGCCAGCAGAAGACAGGGCGACTATGGCTACACCTTC
CDR3: CASRRQGDYGYTF
size: NA
J: TRBJ1-2
V: TRBV23-1
D: TRBD1

DNA: TGTGCCTGGAGTGTAGGGGTCGGCTCGTACGAGCAGTACTTC
CDR3: CAWSVGVGSYEQYF
size: few
J: TRBJ2-7
V: TRBV30
D: NA

DNA: TGTGCCAGCAGCTTATACTCGGGGTCCTACAATGAGCAGTTCTTC
CDR3: CASSLYSGSYNEQFF
size: NA
J: TRBJ2-1
V: TRBV7-9
D: NA

DNA: TGCGCCAGACTGACTTCCCGGGACGGAGAAAGGAACACTGAAGCTTTCTTT
CDR3: CARLTSRDGERNTEAFF
size: medium-sized
J: TRBJ1-1
V: TRBV23-1
D: NA

DNA: TGTGCCAGCAGCGAGAGGGTGTTAGACGGAGGCCGTCGGCAAGAGACCCAGTACTTC
CDR3: CASSERVLDGGRRQETQYF
size: NA
J: TRBJ2-5
V: TRBV7-6
D: NA

DNA: TGTGCCAGCAGCTTGGACGGCTCCTACGAGCAGTACTTC
CDR3: CASSLDGSYEQYF
size: NA
J: TRBJ2-7
V: TRBV5-6
D: NA

DNA: TGTGCCTGGACCCCTCGAGTGGCCACTGAAGCTTTCTTT
CDR3: CAWTPRVATEAFF
size: few
J: TRBJ1-1
V: TRBV30
D: NA

DNA: TGTGCCAGCAGCTTATTTTCGGGAGATACGCAGTATTTT
CDR3: CASSLFSGDTQYF
size: NA
J: TRBJ2-3
V: TRBV7-2
D: NA

DNA: TGCAGCGTTGGTAGGGGGGGGCCCTACAATGAGCAGTTCTTC
CDR3: CSVGRGGPYNEQFF
size: NA
J: TRBJ2-1
V: TRBV29-1
D: NA

DNA: TGCAGCGTTGATGGAGAGACCCAGTACTTC
CDR3: CSVDGETQYF
size: NA
J: TRBJ2-5
V: TRBV29-1
D: NA

DNA: TGTGCCAGCAGCTTAGCTGTTGAAGATACGCAGTATTTT
CDR3: CASSLAVEDTQYF
size: few
J: TRBJ2-3
V: TRBV7-9
D: NA

DNA: TGTGCCAGCGAGGGACTAGCGGGGGGCCTACGCACAGATACGCAGTATTTT
CDR3: CASEGLAGGLRTDTQYF
size: NA
J: TRBJ2-3
V: TRBV2
D: TRBD2

DNA: TGTGCCTGGAGTGTCACCGGGACCTACTATGGCTACACCTTC
CDR3: CAWSVTGTYYGYTF
size: few
J: TRBJ1-2
V: TRBV30
D: NA

DNA: TGTGCCAGCAGCGTCGGGGACGGCTCCGACGAGCAGTACTTC
CDR3: CASSVGDGSDEQYF
size: NA
J: TRBJ2-7
V: TRBV9
D: NA

DNA: TGCGCCAGCAGCCCCTCCGGGGGCTACCAAGAGACCCAGTACTTC
CDR3: CASSPSGGYQETQYF
size: few
J: TRBJ2-5
V: TRBV4-3
D: NA

DNA: TGCGCCAGCGGGACAGGGGGCAACACAGATACGCAGTATTTT
CDR3: CASGTGGNTDTQYF
size: few
J: TRBJ2-3
V: TRBV5-1
D: TRBD1

DNA: TGCGCCAGCAGCCAAACGGCAGGGAGGCATGGCTACACCTTC
CDR3: CASSQTAGRHGYTF
size: few
J: TRBJ1-2
V: TRBV9
D: NA

DNA: TGTGCCAGCACCGTAACTAGCGGGGGGGCTGATGAGCAGTTCTTC
CDR3: CASTVTSGGADEQFF
size: NA
J: TRBJ2-1
V: TRBV2
D: TRBD2

DNA: TGTGCCAGCAGCGTAGGGTCCGGCGCCGGGGAGCTGTTTTTT
CDR3: CASSVGSGAGELFF
size: medium-sized
J: TRBJ2-2
V: TRBV9
D: NA

DNA: TGTGCCAGCAGCCCCACAGGATATAGCAATCAGCCCCAGCATTTT
CDR3: CASSPTGYSNQPQHF
size: NA
J: TRBJ1-5
V: TRBV7-2
D: NA

DNA: TGTGCCAGCGCGGCCCTTGGACAGGCCACGAACACCGGGGAGCTGTTTTTT
CDR3: CASAALGQATNTGELFF
size: few
J: TRBJ2-2
V: TRBV19
D: TRBD1

DNA: TGCAGCGTTGATGAGGGGGTCTCCTTTGGCTACACCTTC
CDR3: CSVDEGVSFGYTF
size: NA
J: TRBJ1-2
V: TRBV29-1
D: NA

DNA: TGTGCCAGCAGTAGTGAGGGGGTTGAGCAGTTCTTC
CDR3: CASSSEGVEQFF
size: few
J: TRBJ2-1
V: TRBV27
D: NA

DNA: TGTGCCAGCAGTCAAGGACAGTACACAGATACGCAGTATTTT
CDR3: CASSQGQYTDTQYF
size: NA
J: TRBJ2-3
V: TRBV6-5
D: NA

DNA: TGTGCCAGCAGCGTAGGAACTGACAGAGCTGAAGCTTTCTTT
CDR3: CASSVGTDRAEAFF
size: NA
J: TRBJ1-1
V: TRBV9
D: NA

DNA: TGTGCCAGCAGTTTTGGCGGGGGGGCCTATGAGCAGTTCTTC
CDR3: CASSFGGGAYEQFF
size: NA
J: TRBJ2-1
V: TRBV27
D: TRBD2

DNA: TGTGCCAGCAGCTCCACAGGGAGCGGGGCCAACGTCCTGACTTTC
CDR3: CASSSTGSGANVLTF
size: few
J: TRBJ2-6
V: TRBV13
D: NA

DNA: TGCAGCGTTGAGTTCACGGGACAGGAGTCCGGCGAGCAGTACTTC
CDR3: CSVEFTGQESGEQYF
size: NA
J: TRBJ2-7
V: TRBV29-1
D: TRBD1

DNA: TGCAGCGTCGACAGTAACACTGAAGCTTTCTTT
CDR3: CSVDSNTEAFF
size: NA
J: TRBJ1-1
V: TRBV29-1
D: NA

DNA: TGTGCCTGGAACGCGGGACAGGGGGCCTATGAGCAGTTCTTC
CDR3: CAWNAGQGAYEQFF
size: NA
J: TRBJ2-1
V: TRBV30
D: TRBD1

DNA: TGTGCCACCAGCCTCTATACTAGCAATCAGCCCCAGCATTTT
CDR3: CATSLYTSNQPQHF
size: NA
J: TRBJ1-5
V: TRBV15
D: NA

DNA: TGCAGCGTTTGGGGACAGGGGACCAACAATGAGCAGTTCTTC
CDR3: CSVWGQGTNNEQFF
size: NA
J: TRBJ2-1
V: TRBV29-1
D: TRBD1

DNA: TGTGCCAGCAGGGGGGGGATCACAGATACGCAGTATTTT
CDR3: CASRGGITDTQYF
size: NA
J: TRBJ2-3
V: TRBV2
D: TRBD2

DNA: TGCAGCGTTGAAGACTCGCGGGGTCTGGACGGCTACACCTTC
CDR3: CSVEDSRGLDGYTF
size: NA
J: TRBJ1-2
V: TRBV29-1
D: NA

DNA: TGTGCCAGCAGCTTGGGTTCCCAAGAGACCCAGTACTTC
CDR3: CASSLGSQETQYF
size: few
J: TRBJ2-5
V: TRBV5-6
D: NA

DNA: TGTGCCAGCAGACCCCAAGGACTCTTCTCCTACGAGCAGTACTTC
CDR3: CASRPQGLFSYEQYF
size: once
J: TRBJ2-7
V: TRBV25-1
D: NA

DNA: TGTGCCAGCAGCTTAAGCCAGGGGAGTTCACCCCTCCACTTT
CDR3: CASSLSQGSSPLHF
size: few
J: TRBJ1-6
V: TRBV7-2
D: NA

DNA: TGTGCCAGCAGCGGGGGACTAAGCTCCTACAATGAGCAGTTCTTC
CDR3: CASSGGLSSYNEQFF
size: NA
J: TRBJ2-1
V: TRBV13
D: TRBD2

DNA: TGTGCCAGCAGCTCCGAATCCACTGAAGCTTTCTTT
CDR3: CASSSESTEAFF
size: few
J: TRBJ1-1
V: TRBV13
D: NA

DNA: TGCGCCTCGGCAAACACCGGGGAGCTGTTTTTT
CDR3: CASANTGELFF
size: NA
J: TRBJ2-2
V: TRBV5-1
D: NA